These 10 T cell receptor beta chains were sequenced from one sample in a study of shared clonotypes between healthy human individuals. The method was immunoSEQ multiplex PCR; TCRdb's version includes in-frame clones alone and lacks a portion of them. The top ten hold 0.37% of the sample, which has 2,500,000 or so clones, 92% seen once. The sample taken for sequencing was naive CD4+ T cells from PBMCs. Subset of the sample: CD45RA+ positively selected. The receptors here all came from a man aged 18-30 years in good health. Some clones in this sample may be carry-over from other donors' samples.

This chain links TRBV13 with TRBJ1-5; D is uncertain. Germline assignment: CDR1 PRHDT and CDR2 FYEKMQ (reference sequence). Trimming removed 4 bases from V and 1 base from J, with 14 bases in between. The CDR3 length is 16 residues. As DNA, the CDR3 is TGTGCCAGCAGCTACTCCGCGGGTAGAAGCAATCAGCCCCAGCATTTT. Translated, it gives CASSYSAGRSNQPQHF.

The chain couples TRBV30 to TRBJ2-5, with D perhaps being TRBD1 or TRBD2 (5 bases each). V was cut by 3 bases and J by 5 bases, with 13 bases left in between. The CDR3 has 13 amino acids. Looked up from germline, CDR1 is GTSNPN and CDR2 is SVGIG (reference sequence). CDR3 in amino acids: CAWRGPPGETQYF. The DNA of the CDR3 is TGTGCCTGGAGGGGACCACCCGGGGAGACCCAGTACTTC.

This chain uses TRBV10-3 with TRBJ2-7; TRBD2 aligns across 11 bases. The V gene's germline CDR1 is ENHRY and CDR2 SYGVKD. J was trimmed by 2 bases and V by 2 bases; bases with no gene match: 8. The length of the CDR3 is 17 residues. The CDR3 sequence: CAISEGGSSGRAYEQYF. The CDR3, as DNA: TGTGCCATCAGTGAGGGGGGTAGTAGCGGGAGGGCCTACGAGCAGTACTTC.

The chain is built from TRBV11-3 and TRBJ2-7, with D maybe TRBD2 (5 bases). This CDR3 spans 17 amino acids. Trimming stripped 3 bases from V and 4 bases from J, with 22 bases between. CDR1 is SGHNT and CDR2 is YENEEA in the germline V gene. CDR3: CASSFLGSLPRAYEQYF. In DNA form, the CDR3 reads TGTGCCAGCAGCTTCTTGGGGAGTTTGCCAAGGGCATACGAGCAGTACTTC.

The J gene is TRBJ2-7, the V gene TRBV6-1; tentative D call: TRBD1 (5 bases). Germline loops: CDR1 MNHNS, CDR2 SASEGT. The CDR3 extends over 13 amino acids. V gave up 7 bases and J gave up 7 bases, with 17 bases separating them. The CDR3 protein is CASTWGQGLEQYF. CDR3 bases: TGTGCCAGCACGTGGGGTCAGGGCCTTGAGCAGTACTTC.

The chain employs TRBV4-2 and TRBJ1-5; D remains ambiguous. CDR3 length equals 14 residues. V was pared by 5 bases and J by 0 bases, with 8 bases between. Germline V gene data show CDR1 as LGHNA and CDR2 as YNFKEQ. CDR3 protein: CASSVAGSNQPQHF. The CDR3 coding sequence is TGTGCCAGCAGCGTGGCGGGTAGCAATCAGCCCCAGCATTTT.

The J gene is TRBJ2-3, the V gene TRBV7-2; TRBD2 aligns across 8 bases. The CDR3 runs 16 residues. V shed 2 bases and J 1 base; nucleotides not matched to a gene: 5. The V gene's germline CDR1 is SGHTA and CDR2 FQGNSA. CDR3 in amino acids: CASSLSAGGRTDTQYF. DNA of the CDR3: TGTGCCAGCAGCTTATCGGCGGGAGGTCGCACAGATACGCAGTATTTT. Variable domain in full (rest from reference TRBV7-2 and TRBJ2-3): GAGVSQSPSNKVTEKGKDVELRCDPISGHTALYWYRQSLGQGLEFLIYFQGNSAPDKSGLPSDRFSAERTGGSVSTLTIQRTQQEDSAVYLCASSLSAGGRTDTQYFGPGTRLTVL.

The V gene is TRBV11-2, the J gene TRBJ1-5, with D hard to call. The germline gives CDR1 SGHAT, CDR2 FQNNGV. Trimming removed 3 bases from V and 0 bases from J, with 6 bases in between. This CDR3 region has 14 residues. The CDR3 region is CASSLGYSNQPQHF. In nucleotides, the CDR3 is TGTGCCAGCAGCTTGGGATATAGCAATCAGCCCCAGCATTTT.

This chain uses TRBV14 with TRBJ1-4; 7 bases are a match to TRBD1. This CDR3 region has 16 residues. CDR1 and CDR2 (germline): SGHDN, FVKESK. Trimming took 8 bases from V and 0 from J; bases not matched to a gene: 9. DNA for the CDR3: TGTGCCAGCGCCAAGGGACAGCCTACAACTAATGAAAAACTGTTTTTT. Amino acids: CASAKGQPTTNEKLFF.

The V call is TRBV6-5, the J call TRBJ1-1, with D uncertain. The CDR3 spans 13 residues. Trimming shortened V by 8 bases and J by 2 bases, and 12 bases separated the two germline ends. Germline loops: CDR1 MNHEY, CDR2 SVGAGI. CDR3 DNA: TGTGCCAGCGGCCGCACAACCAACACTGAAGCTTTCTTT. Its translation: CASGRTTNTEAFF.